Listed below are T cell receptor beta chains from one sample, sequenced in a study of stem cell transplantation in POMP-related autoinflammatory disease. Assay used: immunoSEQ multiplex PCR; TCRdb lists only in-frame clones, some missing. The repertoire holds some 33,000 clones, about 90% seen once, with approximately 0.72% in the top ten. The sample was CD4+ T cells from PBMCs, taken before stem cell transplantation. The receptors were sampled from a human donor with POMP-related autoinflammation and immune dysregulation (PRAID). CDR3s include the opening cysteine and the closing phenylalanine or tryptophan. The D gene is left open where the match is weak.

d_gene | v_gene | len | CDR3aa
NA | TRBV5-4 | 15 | CASSFNIGAYNEQFF
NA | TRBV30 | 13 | CAWRGQPNEKLFF
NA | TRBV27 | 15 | CASATQGGIIDTQYF
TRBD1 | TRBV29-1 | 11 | CSGQGDTEAFF
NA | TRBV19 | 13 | CASSMGLNQPQHF
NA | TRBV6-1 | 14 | CASILTGSTDTQYF
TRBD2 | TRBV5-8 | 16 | CARGAAGGLSYNEQFF
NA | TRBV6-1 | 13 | CASRKPNQDTQYF
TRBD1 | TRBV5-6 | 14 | CASSLTGGNYGYTF
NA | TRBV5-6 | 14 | CASSLRGRGTEAFF
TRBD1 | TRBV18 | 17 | CASSPLQQGESNTEAFF
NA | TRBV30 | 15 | CAWATGYATNEKLFF
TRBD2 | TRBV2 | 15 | CASIERGVSYNEQFF
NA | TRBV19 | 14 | CASSIGESGNTIYF
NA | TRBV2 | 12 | CASSLSTDTQYF
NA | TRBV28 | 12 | CASTLRGQPQHF
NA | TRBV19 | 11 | CASSMGETQYF
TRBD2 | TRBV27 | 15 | CASSLTSGVYNEQFF
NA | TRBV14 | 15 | CASSQEFFGLYGYTF
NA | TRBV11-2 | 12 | CASSHSVLGQFF
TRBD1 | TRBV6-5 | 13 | CASSTGVRTEAFF
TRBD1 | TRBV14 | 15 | CASSLRQGAGAPLHF
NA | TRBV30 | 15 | CAWSVGPFLNQPQHF
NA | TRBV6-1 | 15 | CASSEGPGRGYGYTF
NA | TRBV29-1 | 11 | CSARADNEQFF
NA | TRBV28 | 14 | CASISKGGNQPQHF
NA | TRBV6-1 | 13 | CASREVPLHEQYF
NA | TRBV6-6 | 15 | CASSYSTGLGTEAFF
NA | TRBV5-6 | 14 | CASSLGRNNQPQHF
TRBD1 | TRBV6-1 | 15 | CASTRRGQSTDTQYF
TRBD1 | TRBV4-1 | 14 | CASSLGQVNEKLFF
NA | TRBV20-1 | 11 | CSAGTSPIQYF
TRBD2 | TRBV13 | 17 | CASSLYPGGIAKNIQYF
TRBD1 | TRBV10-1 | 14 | CASSDGTGGPEQYF
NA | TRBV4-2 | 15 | CASSPVDSYNSPLHF
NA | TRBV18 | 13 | CASSDYGNTEAFF
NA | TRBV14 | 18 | CASSQDNLGTVTYNEQFF
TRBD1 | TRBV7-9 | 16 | CASSLFRDRKAYEQYF
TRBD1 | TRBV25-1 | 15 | CASSDNTGATGELFF
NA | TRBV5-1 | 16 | CASSSLGSLEGYGYTF
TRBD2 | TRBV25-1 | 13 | CASKRDGAYEQYF
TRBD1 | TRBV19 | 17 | CASSIRGRGGHTGELFF
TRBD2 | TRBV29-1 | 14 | CSVRTSGNVYEQYF
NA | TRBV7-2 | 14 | CASSLGTYTGELFF
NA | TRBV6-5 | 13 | CASSYLANSEAFF
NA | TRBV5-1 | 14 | CASSGLDSRWGYTF
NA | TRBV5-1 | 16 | CASSLAAAASTDTQYF
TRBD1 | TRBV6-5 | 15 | CASSPSLDRAYGYTF